What follows are 8 T cell receptor delta chains derived from one specimen sequenced in a study of γδ T cells in repeated Plasmodium falciparum infection. Flow sorting of PBMC yielded separate Vgamma9/Vdelta2+ and Vdelta2-negative gammadelta T cell populations for bulk repertoire analysis. TCRdb re-called clones from the multiplex PCR reads using CATT. The sample yields 85,000 to 95,000 delta-chain clones, 1.4% seen once. Input material: gamma-delta T cells from blood. The receptors were gathered from a pool of human donors (malaria-infected and uninfected, not separated).

As for this clone: A single base is all that separates this from a far larger clone, so a read error is likely. Other DNA sequences within the sample encode an identical CDR3. A V gene of TRDV1 was called, but no J gene was assigned; TRDD3 was called by the table and not checked on the DNA. The CDR3 sequence is 20 residues long. The germline V gene has CDR1 TSWWSYY and CDR2 QGS. In DNA form, the CDR3 reads TGTGCTCTTGGGGAAATCGGGACATACTGGGGGACAAGGTACACCGATAAGCTCATCTTT. This codes for CALGEIGTYWGTRYTDKLIF.

On this clone itself: One base separates it from a far larger clone, so it is likely a read error. Other nucleotide sequences from this sample produce the same CDR3. The V and J genes are TRDV1 and TRDJ1; 11 nucleotides line up with TRDD3. Germline values: CDR1 TSWWSYY, CDR2 QGS. The CDR3 loop spans 19 amino acids. The CDR3 DNA reads TGTGCCCTTGGGGATGCCGCTATGGGGGATACGGTCTACACCGATAAACTCATCTTT. Its translation is CALGDAAMGDTVYTDKLIF.

In this sample, this clone turned up a few times. This likely reflects a read error, since a far larger clone is one base away. Other DNA sequences in this sample translate to the same CDR3. The chain employs TRDV2 and TRDJ3; D is possibly TRDD3 (5 bases). Here the J gene came from matching the DNA to germline, since TCRdb omits it. Germline-derived CDR1 and CDR2 are GEAIGNYY and EKD. The CDR3 has 16 amino acids. The chain's CDR3 is CACDGWGSWDTRQMFF. In DNA, the CDR3 is TGCGCCTGTGACGGGTGGGGCTCCTGGGACACCCGACAGATGTTTTTC.

A few counts support this clone. Only one base separates this from a far larger clonotype, so it likely reflects a read error. Within the sample, other DNA sequences also encode this same CDR3. V gene TRDV3 combines with J gene TRDJ1, with 9 bases aligning to TRDD3. Germline matching of the DNA provided the J gene here, since TCRdb leaves it blank. Germline V gene sequence: CDR1 TVYSNPD, CDR2 GDNSRS (reference sequence). CDR3 length: 15 residues. CDR3 in amino acids: CAFVAQGGYRDKLIF. The DNA of the CDR3 is TGCGCCTTCGTAGCCCAGGGGGGATACCGCGATAAACTCATCTTT.

In regard to this clone: The protein recorded in TCRdb matches a much larger clone and deviates from this DNA's translation at residue 5, suggesting a read error; the protein here is obtained by translating the DNA. V usage is TRDV1 and J usage is TRDJ1; D is possibly TRDD3 (6 bases). Trimming removed 4 bases at V and 0 bases at J, with 21 bases between. Germline V lookup: CDR1 TSWWSYY, CDR2 QGS. The CDR3 has 18 residues. As DNA, the CDR3 is TGTGCTCTTGGGGGACGATCGAGAGGGGATGGAGACACCGATAAACTCATCTTT. Encoded protein: CALGGRSRGDGDTDKLIF.

This clone turned up a few times. The protein TCRdb gives is from a much larger clone and does not agree with this DNA's translation at residue 18, likely a read error; the protein shown here comes from the DNA. V gene TRDV1 combines with J gene TRDJ1, with a possible D match to TRDD3 (6 bases). TCRdb lists no J gene, so it was determined here by aligning the DNA to germline. CDR1 is TSWWSYY, CDR2 QGS, per germline. The V end lost 1 base, the J end lost 2 bases, and 47 bases lay between the germline ends. This CDR3 comprises 27 residues. The CDR3 DNA reads TGTGCTCTTGGGGAACCTGTCTCCTATAAACTCACTCATACTATCTGGTGGCGCACATGGGGGACCGATAAACTCATCTTT. Its translation is CALGEPVSYKLTHTIWWRTWGTDKLIF.

This clone was counted a few times. A far larger clone differs by one base, so this is likely a read error. Other DNA sequences in the sample encode the same CDR3. V gene TRDV1 was called; the J gene was not; the table assigns TRDD3, which was not confirmed against the DNA. Looked up from germline, CDR1 is TSWWSYY and CDR2 is QGS. The CDR3 consists of 19 residues. CDR3 sequence reads: CALGELMGPYWGIGGKLIF. The DNA for the CDR3 is TGTGCTCTTGGGGAACTAATGGGCCCGTACTGGGGGATTGGCGGTAAACTCATCTTC.

The CDR3 is CALGEPYWGIDTDKLIF. DNA of the CDR3: TGTGCTCTTGGGGAACCGTACTGGGGGATAGACACCGATAAACTCATCTTT. The rearrangement joins TRDV1 to TRDJ1; 11 nucleotides align to TRDD3. As TCRdb names no J gene, one was assigned here on the basis of a DNA match to germline. CDR1 is TSWWSYY, CDR2 QGS, per germline. Unmatched junction bases numbered 4, after V lost 1 base and J lost 0 bases. The CDR3 covers 17 residues.